This T cell receptor beta chain appears in the sequencing data of a study of T cells in Graves' hyperthyroidism and ophthalmopathy. Amplified TCR beta CDR3 regions came from RNA transcripts. The TCR CDR3 was amplified in a first-round RT-PCR using the HTBI primer set. Using its own MiXCR run on the multiplex PCR reads, TCRdb lists one record per CDR3 protein. The table shows a few hundred thousand distinct CDR3 sequences, with around 14% occurring only once. Across 18 months, stable Graves' hyperthyroidism was marked by no progression to ophthalmopathy. The CDR3 runs 14 residues. Germline lookup yields CDR1 MNHNS and CDR2 SASEGT. Trimming stripped 2 bases from V and 6 bases from J, with 10 bases between.

This clonotype was obtained from a woman in her twenties or thirties with Graves' hyperthyroidism. Sequenced material: blood. The chain joins TRBV6-1 to TRBJ2-2; possible D gene TRBD1, 5 bases. CDR3 sequence (DNA): TGTGCCAGCAGTGAAAGGAAAGGGGCCGGGGAGCTGTTTTTT. Its translation is CASSERKGAGELFF.